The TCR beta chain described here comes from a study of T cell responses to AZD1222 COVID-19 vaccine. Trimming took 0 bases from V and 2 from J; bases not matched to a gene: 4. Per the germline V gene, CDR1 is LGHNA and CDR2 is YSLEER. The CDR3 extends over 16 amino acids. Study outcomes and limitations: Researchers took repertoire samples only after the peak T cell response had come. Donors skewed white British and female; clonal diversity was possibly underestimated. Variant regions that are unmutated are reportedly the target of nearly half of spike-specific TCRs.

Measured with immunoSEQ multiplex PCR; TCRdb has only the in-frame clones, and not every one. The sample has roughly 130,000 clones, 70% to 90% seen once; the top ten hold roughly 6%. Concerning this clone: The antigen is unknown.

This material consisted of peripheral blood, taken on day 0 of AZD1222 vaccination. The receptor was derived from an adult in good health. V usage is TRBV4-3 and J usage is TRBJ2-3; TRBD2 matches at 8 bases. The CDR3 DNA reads TGCGCCAGCAGCCAAGAAGTAGCGGGGACCACAGATACGCAGTATTTT. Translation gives CASSQEVAGTTDTQYF.